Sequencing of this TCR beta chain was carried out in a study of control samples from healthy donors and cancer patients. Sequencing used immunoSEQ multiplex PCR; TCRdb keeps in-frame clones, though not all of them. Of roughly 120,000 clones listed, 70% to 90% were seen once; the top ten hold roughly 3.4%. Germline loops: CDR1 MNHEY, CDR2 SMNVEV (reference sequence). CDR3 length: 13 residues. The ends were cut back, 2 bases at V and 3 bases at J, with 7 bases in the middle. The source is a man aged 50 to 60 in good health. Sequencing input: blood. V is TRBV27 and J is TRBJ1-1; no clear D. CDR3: CASSLEGHTEAFF. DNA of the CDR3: TGTGCCAGCAGTTTAGAGGGCCACACTGAAGCTTTCTTT.